These 16 T cell receptor beta chains were all obtained from the same sample, sequenced in a study of response to subunit inactivated influenza vaccine. TCRdb re-derived calls from the RT-PCR reads in MiXCR, one entry per CDR3 protein. This sample has hundreds of thousands of distinct CDR3 sequences, with 11% to 15% found just once. The sample was PBMCs from blood, taken roughly 2 weeks before vaccination. The receptors come from a man in his forties or fifties who received an inactivated influenza vaccine.

The chain recombines TRBV7-7 with TRBJ1-1, with D uncertain. The V end was cut by 2 bases, the J end by 3 bases, with 7 bases between. Germline CDR1 SSHAT, CDR2 FNYEAQ (reference sequence). CDR3 size: 13 residues. The CDR3 DNA is TGTGCCAGCAGCTTAACGATGGACACTGAAGCTTTCTTT. Translated, it gives CASSLTMDTEAFF.

In this sample, this clonotype turned up a few times. The V call is TRBV4-2, the J call TRBJ2-3; TRBD2 might be the D (5 bases). Germline assignment: CDR1 LGHNA and CDR2 YNFKEQ. V was shortened by 1 base and J by 2 bases, with 10 bases between the two germline ends. This CDR3 has 15 amino acids. The CDR3 sequence is CASSQVALFTDTQYF. CDR3 sequence (DNA): TGTGCCAGCAGCCAAGTAGCGCTGTTCACAGATACGCAGTATTTT.

This clonotype has a handful of counts. The chain employs TRBV24-1 and TRBJ1-2, with TRBD1 matching 12 bases. Germline-derived CDR1 and CDR2 are KGHDR and SFDVKD. J was trimmed by 7 bases and V by 4 bases; bases with no gene match: 3. The CDR3 length is 14 residues. CDR3 residues: CATSEGTGGPGYTF. CDR3 coding DNA: TGTGCCACCAGTGAAGGGACAGGGGGCCCTGGCTACACCTTC.

This clonotype came up a few times. The chain recombines TRBV5-5 with TRBJ2-7, with 10 bases that match TRBD2. Germline assignment: CDR1 SGHKS and CDR2 YYEKEE (reference sequence). This CDR3 has 18 amino acids. Trimming cost V 0 bases and J 5 bases; bases outside gene matches: 14. The CDR3 protein is CASSLGLGALAGADEQYF. The CDR3 DNA follows: TGTGCCAGCAGCTTGGGGCTGGGGGCCCTAGCGGGAGCAGACGAGCAGTACTTC.

There are a few counts of this clonotype. The chain carries TRBV20-1 and TRBJ2-4, with D uncertain. Germline values: CDR1 DFQATT, CDR2 SNEGSKA (reference sequence). The ends were cut back, 1 base at V and 3 bases at J, with 10 bases in the middle. This CDR3 comprises 14 residues. CDR3: CSARVLQGKNIQYF. CDR3 nucleotides: TGCAGTGCTAGAGTGTTGCAAGGCAAAAACATTCAGTACTTC.

This rearrangement joins TRBV4-2 to TRBJ2-3, with 11 bases fitting TRBD2. Germline values: CDR1 LGHNA, CDR2 YNFKEQ. After removal of 1 base from V and 6 bases from J, the junction contained 6 bases not matched to a gene. The CDR3 loop spans 16 amino acids. CDR3 protein: CASSQVDSGGGDTQYF. Written as DNA, the CDR3 is TGTGCCAGCAGCCAAGTGGATAGCGGGGGGGGCGATACGCAGTATTTT.

This clonotype came up many times. This chain links TRBV4-1 with TRBJ1-5, with a possible D match to TRBD1 (5 bases). CDR3 length: 16 residues. Per germline, CDR1 MGHRA and CDR2 YSYEKL. V gave up 1 base and J gave up 4 bases, with 14 bases separating them. This CDR3 is CASSQVGSQGNQPQHF. The CDR3 DNA sequence: TGCGCCAGCAGCCAAGTTGGGAGTCAGGGAAATCAGCCCCAGCATTTT.

The chain joins TRBV4-2 to TRBJ2-4, with D tentatively TRBD1 (6 bases). The germline CDR1 and CDR2 sequences are LGHNA and YNFKEQ. V was clipped by 6 bases and J by 1 base, with 13 bases between them. This CDR3 has 15 amino acids. In nucleotides, the CDR3 is TGTGCCAGCAGATACACAGGGCCGGCCAAAAACATTCAGTACTTC. Translation: CASRYTGPAKNIQYF.

This chain links TRBV6-2 or TRBV6-3 with TRBJ1-2, with D unresolved. There are 13 residues in the CDR3. From germline, CDR1 is MNHEY and CDR2 SVGEGT. Deletions cut 11 bases from V and 8 bases from J, with 21 bases between. The CDR3 region is CAGWPDDLGGYTF. The CDR3 DNA is TGTGCCGGATGGCCCGACGACCTAGGGGGCTACACCTTC.

The chain uses TRBV7-2 and TRBJ2-7; D could derive from TRBD1 or TRBD2 (5 bases each). Germline V gene sequence: CDR1 SGHTA, CDR2 FQGNSA. The CDR3 has 16 amino acids. Trimming took off 0 bases at V and 2 bases at J, with 14 bases between the two ends. The CDR3: CASSLASGAATYEQYF. The CDR3 DNA follows: TGTGCCAGCAGCTTAGCGTCCGGGGCAGCAACCTACGAGCAGTACTTC.

As concerns this clonotype: A junction boundary mismatches the germline segment, possibly from a read error. The chain uses TRBV19 and TRBJ1-1; 9 bases are a match to TRBD1. CDR1 and CDR2 from the germline V gene are LNHDA and SQIVND (reference sequence). There are 15 residues in the CDR3. Here the CDR3 reads CASSSPGQGDTEAFF. The DNA of the CDR3 is TGTGCCAGTAGTTCGCCGGGACAGGGAGACACTGAAGCGTTCTTT.

This clonotype appeared a few times. The chain has TRBV11-2 and TRBJ1-4; D is perhaps TRBD1 (5 bases). The V gene's germline CDR1 is SGHAT and CDR2 FQNNGV. V lost 5 bases and J lost 4, with 14 bases in between. CDR3 length equals 15 residues. The CDR3 is CASSGSRQSNEKLFF. The CDR3 DNA follows: TGTGCCAGCAGCGGGTCGAGACAGAGTAATGAAAAACTGTTTTTT.

The chain is built from TRBV19 and TRBJ2-7, with D tentatively TRBD1 or TRBD2 (5 bases each). CDR1 is LNHDA, CDR2 SQIVND, per germline (reference sequence). V lost 3 bases to trimming and J lost 2 bases, with 8 bases between them. This CDR3 is built from 13 residues. In nucleotides, the CDR3 is TGTGCCAGTAGTATCGGGGCTACCTACGAGCAGTACTTC. This codes for CASSIGATYEQYF. Using reference TRBV19 and TRBJ2-7 for the parts outside the CDR3, the full variable domain is DGGITQSPKYLFRKEGQNVTLSCEQNLNHDAMYWYRQDPGQGLRLIYYSQIVNDFQKGDIAEGYSVSREKKESFPLTVTSAQKNPTAFYLCASSIGATYEQYFGPGTRLTVT.

This chain joins TRBV28 and TRBJ1-2, with 10 bases aligning to TRBD1. Germline lookup yields CDR1 MDHEN and CDR2 SYDVKM. Losses at the gene ends were 4 bases for V and 8 bases for J; bases not matched to a gene: 10. The CDR3 runs 15 residues. For the CDR3, the DNA is TGTGCCAGCAGTTCGACAGGGGGCCCCCACCGGGGCTACACCTTC. Translation: CASSSTGGPHRGYTF.

This clonotype was counted only a few times. The rearrangement joins TRBV27 to TRBJ1-5; tentatively, D is TRBD1 (5 bases). CDR1 and CDR2 (germline): MNHEY, SMNVEV (reference sequence). This CDR3 spans 14 amino acids. Trimming cost V 2 bases and J 7 bases, with 12 bases left between them. For the CDR3, the DNA is TGTGCCAGCAGTTTACGGGGGTTCGGACAGCCCCAGCATTTT. Amino acids: CASSLRGFGQPQHF.

This clonotype has only a few counts. The chain is built from TRBV7-2 and TRBJ1-4; TRBD1 aligns across 9 bases. The ends lost 4 bases at V and 6 bases at J; junction bases unmatched: 6. CDR3 length equals 15 residues. CDR1 SGHTA and CDR2 FQGNSA come from the germline V gene. In DNA, the CDR3 is TGTGCCAGCAGCTCATTGGGACAGGGTGATGAAAAACTGTTTTTT. It yields the protein CASSSLGQGDEKLFF.